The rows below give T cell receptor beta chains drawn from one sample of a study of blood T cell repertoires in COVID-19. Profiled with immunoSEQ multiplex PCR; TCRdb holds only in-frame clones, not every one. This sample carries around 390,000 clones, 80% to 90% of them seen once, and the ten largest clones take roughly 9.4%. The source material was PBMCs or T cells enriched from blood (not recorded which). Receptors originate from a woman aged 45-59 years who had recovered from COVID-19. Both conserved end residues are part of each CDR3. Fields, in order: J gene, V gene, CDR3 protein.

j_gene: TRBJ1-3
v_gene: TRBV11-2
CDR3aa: CASSLDPVRSGNTIYF

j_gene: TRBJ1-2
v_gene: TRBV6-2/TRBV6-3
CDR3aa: CASSYSTGGGYTF

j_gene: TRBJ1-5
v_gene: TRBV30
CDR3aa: CAWSVSGVSGQPQHF

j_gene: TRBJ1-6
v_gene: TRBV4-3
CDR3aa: CASRRTSGQGNSPLHF

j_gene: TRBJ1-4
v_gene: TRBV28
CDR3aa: CASSRGALGEKLFF

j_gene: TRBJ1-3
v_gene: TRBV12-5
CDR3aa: CASTLMHFGNTIYF

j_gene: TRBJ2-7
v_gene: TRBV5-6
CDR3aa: CASSLGGTGLYEQYF

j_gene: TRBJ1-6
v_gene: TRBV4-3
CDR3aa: CASSQEGQGTSPLHF

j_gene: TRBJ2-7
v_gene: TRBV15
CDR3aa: CATSREQGSYEQYF

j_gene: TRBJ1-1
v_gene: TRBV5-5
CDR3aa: CASSLSQGSEAFF

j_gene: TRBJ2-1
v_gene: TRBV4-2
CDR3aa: CASSPSPGQFYEQFF

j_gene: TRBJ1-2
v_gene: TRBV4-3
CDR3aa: CASSQDRGVYGYTF

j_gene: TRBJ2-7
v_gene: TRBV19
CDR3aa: CASSWGTGGYEQYF

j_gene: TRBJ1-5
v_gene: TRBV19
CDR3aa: CASSSQGDNQPQHF

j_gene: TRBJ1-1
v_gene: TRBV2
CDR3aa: CASRRGNTEAFF

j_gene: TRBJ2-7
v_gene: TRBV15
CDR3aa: CATSSTRVRRTYF

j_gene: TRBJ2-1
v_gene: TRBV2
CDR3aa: CASRGGSSSYNEQFF

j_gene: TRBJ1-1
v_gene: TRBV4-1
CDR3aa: CASSQETPRDMMNTEAFF

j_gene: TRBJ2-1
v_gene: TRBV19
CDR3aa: CASRPAGLAGGPGYEQFF

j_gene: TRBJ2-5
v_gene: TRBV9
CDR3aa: CASSVSSDPSRETQYF

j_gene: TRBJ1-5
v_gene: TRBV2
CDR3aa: CASSTDRVGQPQHF

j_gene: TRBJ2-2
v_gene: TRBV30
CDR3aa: CAWSSPGTVNTGELFF

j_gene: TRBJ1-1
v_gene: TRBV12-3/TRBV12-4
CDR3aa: CASSLQGHTEAFF

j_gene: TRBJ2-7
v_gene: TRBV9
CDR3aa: CASSPSGTGKVPTYEQYF

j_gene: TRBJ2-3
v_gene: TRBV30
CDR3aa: CAWSVPSGGTDTQYF

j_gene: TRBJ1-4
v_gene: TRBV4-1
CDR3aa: CASSQDGSGGLNEKLFF

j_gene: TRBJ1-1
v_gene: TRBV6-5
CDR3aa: CASLQYTEAFF

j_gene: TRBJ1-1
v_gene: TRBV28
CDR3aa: CASGGGAVPEAFF

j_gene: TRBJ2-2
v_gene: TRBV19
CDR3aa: CASRRDRLTGELFF

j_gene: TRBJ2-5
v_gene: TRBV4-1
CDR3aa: CASSQVVTSGGAVGETQYF

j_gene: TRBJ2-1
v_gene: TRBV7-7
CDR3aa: CASSLGTSGVNEQFF

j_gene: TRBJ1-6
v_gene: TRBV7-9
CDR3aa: CASSLGQGGYSPLHF

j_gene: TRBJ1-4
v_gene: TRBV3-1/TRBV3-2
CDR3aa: CASSQRRQMGGEGNEKLFF

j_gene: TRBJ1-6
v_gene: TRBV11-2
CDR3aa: CASSTYLGDRGLNSPLHF

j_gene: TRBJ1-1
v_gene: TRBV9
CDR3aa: CASSQGTPSTEAFF